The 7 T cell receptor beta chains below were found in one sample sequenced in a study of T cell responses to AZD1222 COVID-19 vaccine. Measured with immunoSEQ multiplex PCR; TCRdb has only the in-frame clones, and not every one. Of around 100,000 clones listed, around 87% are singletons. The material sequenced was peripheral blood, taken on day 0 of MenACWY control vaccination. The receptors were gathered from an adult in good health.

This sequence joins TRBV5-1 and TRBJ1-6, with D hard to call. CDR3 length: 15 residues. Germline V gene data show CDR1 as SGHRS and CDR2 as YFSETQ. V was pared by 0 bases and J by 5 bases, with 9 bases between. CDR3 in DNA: TGCGCCAGCAGCTTGGTTTGGGGAGATAATTCACCCCTCCACTTT. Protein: CASSLVWGDNSPLHF.

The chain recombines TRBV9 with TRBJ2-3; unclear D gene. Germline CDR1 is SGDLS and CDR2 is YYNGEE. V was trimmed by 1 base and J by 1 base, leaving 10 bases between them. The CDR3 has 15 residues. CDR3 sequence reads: CASSVQSYGTDTQYF. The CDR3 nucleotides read TGTGCCAGCAGCGTACAGAGCTACGGCACAGATACGCAGTATTTT.

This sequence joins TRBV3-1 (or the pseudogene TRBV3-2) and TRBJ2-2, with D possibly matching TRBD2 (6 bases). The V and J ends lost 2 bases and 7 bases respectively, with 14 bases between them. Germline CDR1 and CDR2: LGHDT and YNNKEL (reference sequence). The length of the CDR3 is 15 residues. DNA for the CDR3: TGTGCCAGCAGCCAAAGTCAATGGGAGGTCGGGGAGCTGTTTTTT. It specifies CASSQSQWEVGELFF.

The CDR3 bases are TGCGCCAGCAGCTTTGTTGGGGGTGGAGAGGGTGAAGCTTTCTTT. It translates to CASSFVGGGEGEAFF. This rearrangement joins TRBV5-1 to TRBJ1-1, with D perhaps TRBD1 (5 bases). The CDR3 sequence is 15 residues long. Germline loops: CDR1 SGHRS, CDR2 YFSETQ. Trimming took 2 bases from V and 7 from J, leaving 18 bases between them. Based on the CDR3 plus reference TRBV5-1 and TRBJ1-1, the full variable domain is KAGVTQTPRYLIKTRGQQVTLSCSPISGHRSVSWYQQTPGQGLQFLFEYFSETQRNKGNFPGRFSGRQFSNSRSEMNVSTLELGDSALYLCASSFVGGGEGEAFFGQGTRLTVV.

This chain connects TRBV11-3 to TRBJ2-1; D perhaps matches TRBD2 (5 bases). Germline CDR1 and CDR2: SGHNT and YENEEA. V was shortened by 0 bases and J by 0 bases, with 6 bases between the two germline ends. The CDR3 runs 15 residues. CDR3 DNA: TGTGCCAGCAGCTTAGATACTAGCTCCTACAATGAGCAGTTCTTC. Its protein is CASSLDTSSYNEQFF. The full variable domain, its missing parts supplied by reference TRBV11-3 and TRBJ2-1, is EAGVVQSPRYKIIEKKQPVAFWCNPISGHNTLYWYLQNLGQGPELLIRYENEEAVDDSQLPKDRFSAERLKGVDSTLKIQPAELGDSAVYLCASSLDTSSYNEQFFGPGTRLTVL.

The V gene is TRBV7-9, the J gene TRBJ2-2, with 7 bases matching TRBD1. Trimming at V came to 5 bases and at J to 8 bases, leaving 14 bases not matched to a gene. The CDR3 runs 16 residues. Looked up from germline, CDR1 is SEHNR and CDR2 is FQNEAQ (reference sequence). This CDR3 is CASSPAATGSGGELFF. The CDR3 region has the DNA TGTGCCAGCAGCCCCGCCGCGACAGGGAGTGGGGGGGAGCTGTTTTTT.

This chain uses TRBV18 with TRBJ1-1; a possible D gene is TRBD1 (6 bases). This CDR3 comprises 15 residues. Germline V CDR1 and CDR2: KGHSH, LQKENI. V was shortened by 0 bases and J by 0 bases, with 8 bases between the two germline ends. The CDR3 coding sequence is TGTGCCAGCTCACCACCGGGGGCCATGAACACTGAAGCTTTCTTT. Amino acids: CASSPPGAMNTEAFF.